Reported below is one TCR beta chain. The target antigen is unknown. Germline V gives CDR1 KGHSH, CDR2 LQKENI. V was trimmed by 1 base and J by 5 bases, leaving 7 bases between them. This CDR3 spans 13 amino acids. The data originate from a study of cytomegalovirus exposure and HLA in healthy donors. PCR involved 60 Vbeta and 13 Jbeta primers. Method: immunoSEQ multiplex PCR; TCRdb's copy keeps in-frame clones and lacks some. The sample shows 130,000 to 150,000 clones, approximately 79% of them seen only once. Study-wide results and limits: Data from an earlier analysis indicated that most TCR beta V segments were productive either about 87% or about 30% of the time.

The sample taken for sequencing was PBMCs. This clonotype was sampled from a man aged 18 to 30 in good health and CMV-seropositive. The chain carries TRBV18 and TRBJ2-3; no reliable D call. DNA for the CDR3: TGTGCCAGCTCACCACAGAGTGAAGATACGCAGTATTTT. Its protein is CASSPQSEDTQYF.